What follows are 31 T cell receptor beta chains derived from one specimen sequenced in a study of beta chain features in type 1 diabetes. No cognate antigen is known for these TCRs. Study-level points and caveats: All four CD4+ subsets of Type 1 diabetes patients contained TCRB CDR3s that were moderately but significantly shorter.

All of the isolated RNA was reverse transcribed, so expressed TCRB transcripts were sequenced. TCRdb keeps only in-frame clones here, not all; method: immunoSEQ multiplex PCR. The data show around 150,000 clones, over 55% seen once. Source material: naive CD4+ T cells from blood. Every receptor here comes from a man in his thirties or forties with type 1 diabetes.

In regard to this clone: Within the sample, other DNA sequences also encode this same CDR3. The V and J genes are TRBV7-9 and TRBJ2-1; D is undetermined. This CDR3 has 11 residues. Trimming took 4 bases from V and 7 from J, leaving 5 bases between them. Looked up from germline, CDR1 is SEHNR and CDR2 is FQNEAQ (reference sequence). CDR3 sequence reads: CASSSGNEQFF. As DNA, the CDR3 is TGTGCCAGCAGCTCAGGTAATGAGCAGTTCTTC.

V is TRBV2 and J is TRBJ2-7, with unresolved D. The V end lost 8 bases, the J end lost 0 bases, and 14 bases lay between the germline ends. The germline CDR1 and CDR2 sequences are SNHLY and FYNNEI. The CDR3 sequence is 14 residues long. The chain's CDR3 is CASFTATDSYEQYF. The DNA for the CDR3 is TGTGCCAGCTTCACAGCAACTGACTCCTACGAGCAGTACTTC.

The chain carries TRBV29-1 and TRBJ1-4; D gene uncertain. V was cut by 6 bases and J by 8 bases, with 13 bases left in between. Germline lookup yields CDR1 SQVTM and CDR2 ANQGSEA. This CDR3 has 12 residues. The chain's CDR3 is CSVRSLGEKLFF. CDR3 in DNA: TGCAGCGTCCGGAGTTTAGGGGAAAAACTGTTTTTT.

V usage is TRBV30 and J usage is TRBJ2-3, with D unclear. The CDR3 runs 13 residues. V gave up 2 bases and J gave up 4 bases, with 10 bases separating them. The V gene's germline CDR1 is GTSNPN and CDR2 SVGIG (reference sequence). DNA of the CDR3: TGTGCCTGGAGTCAACCCCCGGCAGATACGCAGTATTTT. Translation: CAWSQPPADTQYF.

J is TRBJ2-7 and V is TRBV28; 12 bases fit TRBD1. The CDR3 spans 16 residues. The trim removed 6 bases at V and 5 bases at J, leaving 11 bases unmatched. CDR1 is MDHEN, CDR2 SYDVKM, per germline. The DNA of the CDR3 is TGTGCCAGCAGACCTTACTCCGGGACAGGGGGCGACGAGCAGTACTTC. Protein product: CASRPYSGTGGDEQYF.

The V and J genes are TRBV14 and TRBJ2-3; D call uncertain. V was pared by 1 base and J by 2 bases, with 13 bases between. The CDR3 has 16 residues. Germline V gene sequence: CDR1 SGHDN, CDR2 FVKESK. In DNA form, the CDR3 reads TGTGCCAGCAGCCAAGCCAGAGACACGTACACAGATACGCAGTATTTT. Amino acids: CASSQARDTYTDTQYF.

V and J are TRBV7-2 and TRBJ1-5; D unresolved. Germline-derived CDR1 and CDR2 are SGHTA and FQGNSA. V lost 2 bases and J 0 bases, leaving 8 bases between the germline ends. This CDR3 is 15 amino acids long. CDR3: CASSLLGGSNQPQHF. CDR3 bases: TGTGCCAGCAGCTTACTTGGAGGTAGCAATCAGCCCCAGCATTTT.

Regarding this clone: The sample contains more than one DNA sequence encoding this CDR3. This sequence joins TRBV20-1 and TRBJ2-5, with 8 positions matching TRBD2. CDR1 and CDR2 (germline): DFQATT, SNEGSKA (reference sequence). The ends lost 6 bases at V and 3 bases at J; junction bases unmatched: 0. The CDR3 length is 11 residues. This chain's CDR3 is CSAAGEETQYF. In DNA form, the CDR3 reads TGCAGTGCAGCGGGGGAAGAGACCCAGTACTTC.

This chain links TRBV28 with TRBJ2-4; 9 bases agree with TRBD1. The CDR3 has 15 residues. The V and J ends lost 5 bases and 1 base, in that order; junction bases with no gene match: 3. CDR1 MDHEN and CDR2 SYDVKM come from the germline V gene. The chain's CDR3 is CASSTGTGAKNIQYF. CDR3 nucleotide sequence: TGTGCCAGCAGTACCGGGACAGGGGCCAAAAACATTCAGTACTTC.

The rearrangement links TRBV10-3 to TRBJ2-1, with 8 bases lining up with TRBD1. Germline values: CDR1 ENHRY, CDR2 SYGVKD. This CDR3 spans 13 amino acids. Trimming took 4 bases from V and 6 from J; bases not matched to a gene: 2. CDR3 DNA: TGTGCCATCAGTGGGACAGGGTTCAATGAGCAGTTCTTC. As protein: CAISGTGFNEQFF.

The CDR3 protein is CSVGEQDTEAFF. Here the CDR3 DNA reads TGCAGCGTCGGGGAGCAGGACACTGAAGCTTTCTTT. The chain is built from TRBV29-1 and TRBJ1-1; no firm D call. Looked up from germline, CDR1 is SQVTM and CDR2 is ANQGSEA. The CDR3 sequence is 12 residues long. Trimming took off 6 bases at V and 3 bases at J, with 11 bases between the two ends.

This clone was found once. The chain joins TRBV9 to TRBJ2-5; D is possibly TRBD1 (6 bases). Germline values: CDR1 SGDLS, CDR2 YYNGEE. V gave up 4 bases and J gave up 3 bases, with 10 bases separating them. CDR3 length: 13 residues. DNA of the CDR3: TGTGCCAGCAGCCGACAGGTGGAAGAGACCCAGTACTTC. This encodes CASSRQVEETQYF.

The chain joins TRBV7-6 to TRBJ2-5; D might be TRBD1 (6 bases). Germline values: CDR1 SGHVS, CDR2 FNYEAQ. V was cut by 5 bases and J by 4 bases, with 14 bases left in between. The CDR3 loop spans 14 amino acids. The CDR3 spells CASSRRQVRETQYF. In nucleotides, the CDR3 is TGTGCCAGCAGCCGCCGACAGGTTCGAGAGACCCAGTACTTC.

The rearrangement links TRBV6-5 to TRBJ2-1, with TRBD2 matching over 8 bases. The CDR3 spans 14 residues. The ends lost 6 bases at V and 7 bases at J; junction bases unmatched: 8. In germline, CDR1 is MNHEY, CDR2 SVGAGI. As DNA, the CDR3 is TGTGCCAGCAGCCCTAGCGGGTCTCGGAATGAGCAGTTCTTC. This sequence encodes CASSPSGSRNEQFF.

The chain is built from TRBV2 and TRBJ2-1; the D gene could be TRBD1 or TRBD2 (5 bases each). The CDR3 has 17 residues. V lost 6 bases to trimming and J lost 8 bases, with 26 bases between them. Germline V lookup: CDR1 SNHLY, CDR2 FYNNEI. For the CDR3, the DNA is TGTGCCAGCAGAGGAGCCTCGTGGGGGTTTCCCCAAGATGAGCAGTTCTTC. This codes for CASRGASWGFPQDEQFF.

The rearrangement links TRBV10-3 to TRBJ1-1, with D possibly being TRBD1 (5 bases). The CDR3 extends over 14 amino acids. CDR1 is ENHRY, CDR2 SYGVKD, per germline. V lost 5 bases, J lost 1 base, and 11 bases lay in between. CDR3: CAISQTGGNTEAFF. The CDR3 nucleotides read TGTGCCATCAGTCAAACAGGTGGGAACACTGAAGCTTTCTTT.

V is TRBV15 and J is TRBJ1-4; D gene unclear. CDR1 LNHNV and CDR2 YYDKDF come from the germline V gene (reference sequence). CDR3 length equals 16 residues. Trimming removed 0 bases from V and 0 bases from J, with 8 bases in between. The CDR3 DNA is TGTGCCACCAGCAGAGATGGAGGTGCAACTAATGAAAAACTGTTTTTT. Its protein is CATSRDGGATNEKLFF.

The chain is built from TRBV28 and TRBJ2-6; 10 nucleotides align to TRBD1. The J segment lost 2 bases and the V segment lost 3 bases, leaving 7 bases of the junction unmatched. The CDR3 has 18 residues. Germline V gene lookup returns CDR1 MDHEN and CDR2 SYDVKM. For the CDR3, the DNA is TGTGCCAGCAGTTTGGGACAGGGGAAACTAGCTGGGGCCAACGTCCTGACTTTC. It translates to CASSLGQGKLAGANVLTF.

V and J are TRBV29-1 and TRBJ2-7; D is possibly TRBD1 (5 bases). Germline values: CDR1 SQVTM, CDR2 ANQGSEA. The CDR3 spans 13 residues. Trimming pared 7 bases from V and 4 bases from J, leaving 17 bases between. CDR3 residues: CSADSGLGYEQYF. DNA of the CDR3: TGCAGCGCTGACAGTGGCCTAGGGTACGAGCAGTACTTC.

This clone was observed a few times. V usage is TRBV5-1 and J usage is TRBJ2-2; D tentatively fits TRBD1 or TRBD2 (5 bases each). CDR3 length equals 15 residues. V shed 2 bases and J shed 3 bases, with 11 bases lying between them. Germline lookup yields CDR1 SGHRS and CDR2 YFSETQ. The CDR3 DNA follows: TGCGCCAGCAGCTTACCGGGACCCTACACCGGGGAGCTGTTTTTT. The encoded protein is CASSLPGPYTGELFF. The variable domain in full, completed from reference TRBV5-1 and TRBJ2-2, reads KAGVTQTPRYLIKTRGQQVTLSCSPISGHRSVSWYQQTPGQGLQFLFEYFSETQRNKGNFPGRFSGRQFSNSRSEMNVSTLELGDSALYLCASSLPGPYTGELFFGEGSRLTVL.

V is TRBV30 and J is TRBJ2-1, with a tentative D call TRBD1 (5 bases). The CDR3 loop spans 11 amino acids. Germline CDR1 reads GTSNPN; CDR2 reads SVGIG (reference sequence). Trimming took off 5 bases at V and 10 bases at J, with 12 bases between the two ends. This CDR3 is CAWALRTEQFF. CDR3 DNA sequence: TGTGCCTGGGCCCTCCGGACAGAGCAGTTCTTC.

The V call is TRBV27, the J call TRBJ2-3, with unresolved D. This CDR3 spans 12 amino acids. V lost 5 bases, J lost 7 bases, and 10 bases lay in between. Germline CDR1 MNHEY, CDR2 SMNVEV (reference sequence). CDR3 protein: CASSILGNTQYF. The CDR3 bases are TGTGCCAGCAGTATCCTGGGGAATACGCAGTATTTT.

This clone occurred a few times. This specimen includes other DNA sequences encoding the same CDR3. The chain couples TRBV30 to TRBJ2-7, with TRBD1 as a possible D gene (5 bases). Trimming removed 3 bases at V and 4 bases at J, with 10 bases between. The CDR3 has 12 amino acids. Germline V gives CDR1 GTSNPN, CDR2 SVGIG (reference sequence). The CDR3: CAWSPTAYEQYF. The CDR3 DNA reads TGTGCCTGGAGCCCGACAGCATACGAGCAGTACTTC.

The chain couples TRBV30 to TRBJ2-3; TRBD2 aligns across 8 bases. The CDR3 totals 15 residues. Germline loops: CDR1 GTSNPN, CDR2 SVGIG (reference sequence). The trim removed 5 bases at V and 4 bases at J, leaving 11 bases unmatched. The CDR3 bases are TGTGCCTGGCAACCGGGCGGGGGGACCCCAGATACGCAGTATTTT. This encodes CAWQPGGGTPDTQYF.

This clone has only a few counts. The CDR3 DNA reads as TGCAGCGGACGGACAGCGCAAGAGACCCAGTACTTC. The encoded protein is CSGRTAQETQYF. V usage is TRBV29-1 and J usage is TRBJ2-5; D perhaps matches TRBD1 (6 bases). Germline values: CDR1 SQVTM, CDR2 ANQGSEA. The V gene lost 7 bases and the J gene lost 2 bases, with 11 bases spanning the gap. The CDR3 runs to 12 residues.

V usage is TRBV15 and J usage is TRBJ2-2, with D tentatively TRBD2 (6 bases). Germline V gene data show CDR1 as LNHNV and CDR2 as YYDKDF (reference sequence). The ends were cut back, 1 base at V and 13 bases at J, with 19 bases in the middle. The CDR3 is 15 residues long. The CDR3 bases are TGTGCCACCAGCAGAGGGGACTTATCGACTCGGGGGCTGTTTTTT. Amino acid sequence: CATSRGDLSTRGLFF.

This sequence joins TRBV11-2 and TRBJ1-1; D may be TRBD1 (5 bases). This CDR3 comprises 11 residues. CDR1 is SGHAT, CDR2 FQNNGV, per germline. Between the trimmed V and J ends, which lost 9 bases and 11 bases, there was a span of 16 bases. CDR3 sequence: CASSLQGGAFF. For the CDR3, the DNA is TGTGCCAGTTCCCTGCAGGGTGGGGCTTTCTTT.

The chain links TRBV7-9 to TRBJ1-5; possibly TRBD1 for D (5 bases). The CDR3 is 13 residues long. V lost 4 bases and J lost 11, with 15 bases in between. Germline V gene sequence: CDR1 SEHNR, CDR2 FQNEAQ (reference sequence). Here the CDR3 reads CASSWGTGQAQHF. In DNA form, the CDR3 reads TGTGCCAGCAGCTGGGGAACAGGACAAGCCCAGCATTTT. Based on the CDR3 plus reference TRBV7-9 and TRBJ1-5, the full variable domain is DTGVSQNPRHKITKRGQNVTFRCDPISEHNRLYWYRQTLGQGPEFLTYFQNEAQLEKSRLLSDRFSAERPKGSFSTLEIQRTEQGDSAMYLCASSWGTGQAQHFGDGTRLSIL.

The V and J genes are TRBV29-1 and TRBJ1-1; D is ambiguous. The CDR3 is 14 residues long. Germline values: CDR1 SQVTM, CDR2 ANQGSEA. Trimming took off 4 bases at V and 0 bases at J, with 12 bases between the two ends. In DNA form, the CDR3 reads TGCAGCGTTGGGGTACAACCCTTGAACACTGAAGCTTTCTTT. Protein: CSVGVQPLNTEAFF. The whole variable domain, remainder taken from reference TRBV29-1 and TRBJ1-1, is SAVISQKPSRDICQRGTSLTIQCQVDSQVTMMFWYRQQPGQSLTLIATANQGSEATYESGFVIDKFPISRPNLTFSTLTVSNMSPEDSSIYLCSVGVQPLNTEAFFGQGTRLTVV.

This sequence joins TRBV29-1 and TRBJ1-2; maybe TRBD1 (5 bases). Germline V gene lookup returns CDR1 SQVTM and CDR2 ANQGSEA. V lost 6 bases and J lost 2, with 13 bases in between. The CDR3 has 13 amino acids. The CDR3 DNA is TGCAGCGTCAGGGAAGAATCGAACTATGGCTACACCTTC. This codes for CSVREESNYGYTF. Together with reference TRBV29-1 and TRBJ1-2, the CDR3 gives the full variable domain: SAVISQKPSRDICQRGTSLTIQCQVDSQVTMMFWYRQQPGQSLTLIATANQGSEATYESGFVIDKFPISRPNLTFSTLTVSNMSPEDSSIYLCSVREESNYGYTFGSGTRLTVV.

This chain uses TRBV7-8 with TRBJ2-1, with a tentative D call TRBD2 (6 bases). In germline, CDR1 is SGHVS, CDR2 FQNEAQ. The CDR3 length is 14 residues. V lost 3 bases to trimming and J lost 6 bases, with 12 bases between them. CDR3 DNA: TGTGCCAGCAGCTTCGCGCCCGGGAGCAATGAGCAGTTCTTC. Amino acid sequence: CASSFAPGSNEQFF.